This TCR beta chain was sequenced during a study of shared clonotypes between healthy human individuals. Both subsets, CD45RA+ naive and CD45RA-negative memory, were split from the CD4+ cells. Sequencing was performed with immunoSEQ multiplex PCR; in TCRdb, only in-frame clones are kept and a portion is missing. This repertoire shows around 1.5 million clones, 95% to 99% found once; its top ten account for roughly 0.45%. CDR1 is KGHSH, CDR2 LQKENI, per germline. This CDR3 has 15 residues. The V gene lost 2 bases and the J gene lost 0 bases, with 11 bases spanning the gap. Sequencing was carried out using naive CD4+ T cells sorted from blood. As for subset: CD45RA+ positively selected. The rearrangement joins TRBV18 to TRBJ2-7; D ambiguous. The origin of this receptor is a man aged 30-40 years in good health. The CDR3 DNA reads TGTGCCAGCTCACCAATGGCACAGACCTCCTACGAGCAGTACTTC. Translating it yields CASSPMAQTSYEQYF.